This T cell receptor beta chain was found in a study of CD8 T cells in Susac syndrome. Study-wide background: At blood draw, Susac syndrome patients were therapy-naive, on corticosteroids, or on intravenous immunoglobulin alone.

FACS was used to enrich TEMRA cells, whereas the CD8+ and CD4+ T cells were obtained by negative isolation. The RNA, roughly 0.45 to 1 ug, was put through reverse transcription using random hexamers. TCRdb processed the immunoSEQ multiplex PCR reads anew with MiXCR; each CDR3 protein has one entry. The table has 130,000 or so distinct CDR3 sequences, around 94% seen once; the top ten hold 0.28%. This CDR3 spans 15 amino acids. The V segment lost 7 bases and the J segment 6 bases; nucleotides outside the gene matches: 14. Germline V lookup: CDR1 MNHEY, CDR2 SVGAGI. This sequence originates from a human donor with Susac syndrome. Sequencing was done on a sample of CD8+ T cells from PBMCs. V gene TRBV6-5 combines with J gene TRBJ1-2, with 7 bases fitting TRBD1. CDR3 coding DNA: TGTGCCAGCATCGATTTGACAGGGCATGCACATGGCTACACCTTC. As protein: CASIDLTGHAHGYTF.